A single sample gave rise to the 21 T cell receptor beta chains below, sequenced in a study of metastatic and nonmetastatic thyroid tumors. TCRdb ran MiXCR on the PCR reads. The sample comprises 19,000 or so clones, roughly a quarter of which are singletons, and approximately 10% rests with the top ten. Each patient came to thyroid surgery without any prior treatment (of any kind). The material sequenced was tumor tissue. The receptors were gathered from a female donor with papillary thyroid cancer or a benign thyroid nodule (not recorded which). Some clones in this sample may be carry-over from other donors' samples.

The sample holds many counts of this clone. The CDR3 protein is CASSLTGAGLNTEAFF. As DNA, the CDR3 is TGTGCCAGCAGCTTAACGGGGGCAGGGTTGAACACTGAAGCTTTCTTT. This sequence joins TRBV7-3 and TRBJ1-1, with D possibly TRBD1 on 6 matching bases. Per germline, CDR1 SGHTA and CDR2 FQGTGA. The CDR3 totals 16 residues. The V end lost 0 bases, the J end lost 0 bases, and 11 bases lay between the germline ends.

In its sample, this clone was seen many times. V usage is TRBV10-2 and J usage is TRBJ1-2; TRBD1 is a possible D gene (6 bases). The V end lost 4 bases, the J end lost 8 bases, and 14 bases lay between the germline ends. This CDR3 comprises 13 residues. CDR1 is WSHSY and CDR2 is SAAADI in the germline V gene. CDR3: CASSGGGVDGYTF. The CDR3 nucleotides read TGCGCCAGCAGTGGTGGGGGCGTTGACGGCTACACCTTC.

This clone was detected many times. Other nucleotide sequences in the sample specify the same CDR3. The rearrangement links TRBV2 to TRBJ2-7; TRBD1 matches 8 bases. Germline V gene sequence: CDR1 SNHLY, CDR2 FYNNEI. Trimming at V came to 6 bases and at J to 1 base, leaving 5 bases not matched to a gene. CDR3 length: 14 residues. CDR3 sequence (DNA): TGTGCCAGCAGATTTAACAGGGGGTCCTACGAGCAGTACTTC. Its translation is CASRFNRGSYEQYF.

This clone was detected many times. V and J are TRBV5-1 and TRBJ2-5, with D unresolved. CDR3 length: 11 residues. With 1 base removed from V and 2 bases from J, the gap between germline ends came to 0 bases. Germline values: CDR1 SGHRS, CDR2 YFSETQ. CDR3 protein: CASSLQETQYF. The DNA of the CDR3 is TGCGCCAGCAGCTTGCAAGAGACCCAGTACTTC.

The chain is built from TRBV4-2 and TRBJ2-3; 9 nucleotides match TRBD2. The CDR3 covers 16 residues. V gave up 0 bases and J gave up 4 bases; unmatched junction bases: 5. Germline-derived CDR1 and CDR2 are LGHNA and YNFKEQ. In DNA form, the CDR3 reads TGTGCCAGCAGCCAAGATCCGGCTAGCGGGGCAGATACGCAGTATTTT. Translation: CASSQDPASGADTQYF.

V gene TRBV12-3 or TRBV12-4 combines with J gene TRBJ2-1; 14 bases are a match to TRBD2. Trimming took 3 bases from V and 13 from J; bases not matched to a gene: 8. The CDR3 sequence is 15 residues long. The chain's CDR3 is CASSFGTSGSLCQFF. CDR3 in DNA: TGTGCCAGCAGTTTTGGGACTAGCGGGAGTCTTTGTCAGTTCTTC.

This clone was counted ten times or more. The chain recombines TRBV7-3 with TRBJ2-1, with a possible D match to TRBD1 (5 bases). Trimming took off 3 bases at V and 6 bases at J, with 9 bases between the two ends. Per the germline V gene, CDR1 is SGHTA and CDR2 is FQGTGA. This CDR3 is built from 13 residues. The chain's CDR3 is CASSLGQLNEQFF. CDR3 DNA sequence: TGTGCCAGCAGCTTGGGGCAACTCAATGAGCAGTTCTTC.

The chain is built from TRBV11-1 and TRBJ2-2; 15 bases agree with TRBD2. The CDR3 loop spans 18 amino acids. The V and J ends lost 4 bases and 5 bases, in that order; junction bases with no gene match: 8. CDR1 and CDR2 from the germline V gene are SGHAT and FQDESV (reference sequence). CDR3 nucleotides: TGTGCCAGCAGCTCGTGGACTAGCGGGAGGGCGAGGACCGGGGAGCTGTTTTTT. It yields the protein CASSSWTSGRARTGELFF.

This clone has at least ten counts. The chain uses TRBV10-3 and TRBJ2-5; D may match TRBD1 or TRBD2 (5 bases each). Deletions cut 5 bases from V and 4 bases from J, with 23 bases between. This CDR3 has 17 residues. Germline V lookup: CDR1 ENHRY, CDR2 SYGVKD. CDR3 coding DNA: TGTGCCATCAGTCCTAACCCCCGGGGCAGGATTTCAGAGACCCAGTACTTC. Its protein product is CAISPNPRGRISETQYF.

This clone is deemed medium-sized. This rearrangement joins TRBV30 to TRBJ1-2; tentative D call: TRBD1 (6 bases). The V and J ends lost 7 bases and 8 bases respectively, with 14 bases between them. The CDR3 has 11 amino acids. In germline, CDR1 is GTSNPN, CDR2 SVGIG (reference sequence). The CDR3 coding sequence is TGTGCCTTGATGGGGGCGGAAGGCTACACCTTC. As protein: CALMGAEGYTF.

This clone was observed at least ten times. The chain joins TRBV6-6 to TRBJ1-1, with D hard to call. The V end was cut by 2 bases, the J end by 4 bases, with 8 bases between. This CDR3 is built from 13 residues. The germline CDR1 and CDR2 sequences are MNHNY and SVGAGI (reference sequence). The CDR3 here is CASSYRVSTEAFF. The CDR3 DNA follows: TGTGCCAGCAGTTACAGGGTGAGCACTGAAGCTTTCTTT.

The CDR3 here is CASSTGRDATNEKLFF. For the CDR3, the DNA is TGTGCCAGCAGTACGGGACGGGATGCAACTAATGAAAAACTGTTTTTT. The chain couples TRBV6-1 to TRBJ1-4; maybe TRBD1 (5 bases). The CDR3 totals 16 residues. Germline values: CDR1 MNHNS, CDR2 SASEGT. V dropped 5 bases and J dropped 0 bases, with 13 bases sitting between them.

This clone was seen more than once but under ten times. The junction shows a germline mismatch at one end, possibly a read error. The chain couples TRBV2 to TRBJ2-5, with 10 bases aligning to TRBD1. The V gene's germline CDR1 is SNHLY and CDR2 FYNNEI. This CDR3 has 13 residues. The CDR3 loop reads CASSRDRGETHYF. The CDR3 nucleotides are TGTGCCAGCAGCCGGGACAGGGGTGAGACCCATTACTTC.

This chain links TRBV30 with TRBJ2-7, with D uncertain. The germline V gene encodes CDR1 GTSNPN and CDR2 SVGIG (reference sequence). With 0 bases removed from V and 3 bases from J, the gap between germline ends came to 9 bases. This CDR3 contains 13 residues. The CDR3 here is CAWSVLKGYEQYF. The DNA for the CDR3 is TGTGCCTGGAGTGTACTCAAAGGCTACGAGCAGTACTTC.

As concerns this clone: Because the CDR3 is missing its conserved closing phenylalanine or tryptophan, this is likely a read error. The rearrangement links TRBV20-1 to TRBJ2-1; 16 bases are a match to TRBD2. The CDR3 loop spans 16 amino acids. Germline CDR1 reads DFQATT; CDR2 reads SNEGSKA (reference sequence). The junction had 7 bases not matched to a gene; V was cut back by 6 bases and J by 5 bases. The CDR3 DNA is TGCAGTGCGGGGACTAGCGGGAGGGCTTTGGACAATGAGCAGTTCCTC. Its translation: CSAGTSGRALDNEQFL.

This clone was recorded at least ten times. The chain is built from TRBV6-6 and TRBJ2-3, with D possibly TRBD2 on 6 matching bases. V dropped 0 bases and J dropped 4 bases, with 14 bases sitting between them. The CDR3 loop spans 16 amino acids. Germline-derived CDR1 and CDR2 are MNHNY and SVGAGI (reference sequence). CDR3 coding DNA: TGTGCCAGCAGTTACTCTGGGGGGTTAGCGGCAGATACGCAGTATTTT. It translates to CASSYSGGLAADTQYF.

V gene TRBV20-1 combines with J gene TRBJ2-1, with D tentatively TRBD2 (6 bases). Trimming took 5 bases from V and 2 from J, leaving 16 bases between them. Germline V gene sequence: CDR1 DFQATT, CDR2 SNEGSKA (reference sequence). The CDR3 contains 15 residues. The CDR3 coding sequence is TGCAGTGCTCCCGTGGCGGGGAGCCCCTACAATGAGCAGTTCTTC. Its translation is CSAPVAGSPYNEQFF.

This clone was seen a few times. The genes are TRBV11-3 and TRBJ1-3, with unresolved D. Germline values: CDR1 SGHNT, CDR2 YENEEA. V lost 3 bases and J lost 0, with 9 bases in between. The CDR3 has 15 residues. CDR3 residues: CASSLMTSSGNTIYF. CDR3 nucleotides: TGTGCCAGCAGCTTGATGACCAGCTCTGGAAACACCATATATTTT.

As concerns this clone: The junction differs from germline at one of its ends, possibly a read error. The V and J genes are TRBV10-3 and TRBJ2-1, with unresolved D. In germline, CDR1 is ENHRY, CDR2 SYGVKD. This CDR3 has 14 amino acids. The CDR3: CSISESRPYNEQFF. Here the CDR3 DNA reads TGTTCCATCAGTGAGTCGCGTCCCTACAATGAGCAGTTCTTC.

The rearrangement links TRBV30 to TRBJ1-1; TRBD1 is a possible D gene (5 bases). Germline CDR1 GTSNPN, CDR2 SVGIG (reference sequence). V was clipped by 2 bases and J by 6 bases, with 22 bases between them. The CDR3 is 16 amino acids. As DNA, the CDR3 is TGTGCCTGGAGTCGGTGGGGCGATATCGGCTACGCTGAAGCTTTCTTT. This gives the protein CAWSRWGDIGYAEAFF.

The chain combines TRBV6-6 with TRBJ2-7, with a possible D match to TRBD2 (6 bases). V was shortened by 0 bases and J by 3 bases, with 12 bases between the two germline ends. The CDR3 sequence is 15 residues long. Per the germline V gene, CDR1 is MNHNY and CDR2 is SVGAGI (reference sequence). CDR3 loop: CASSYSSWGDYEQYF. In DNA form, the CDR3 reads TGTGCCAGCAGTTACTCCTCCTGGGGGGACTACGAGCAGTACTTC.